The entry that follows covers one T cell receptor beta chain sequence. The antigen remains unidentified. This entry comes from a study of shared clonotypes between healthy human individuals. Study summary: The study drew on a couple of women and three men aged 18 to 49 as donors.

This CDR3 spans 15 amino acids. Germline CDR1 is ENHRY and CDR2 is SYGVKD. Deletions cut 4 bases from V and 8 bases from J, with 18 bases between. Whole-study findings and limits: What limited the represented genetic and exposure-history diversity was the small number of donors. Sampling included only blood; tissue repertoires likely differ.

Using immunoSEQ multiplex PCR, the repertoire was profiled, and TCRdb retains in-frame clones only, with some absent. This table holds approximately 400,000 clones, 96% found once. The J gene is TRBJ2-1, the V gene TRBV10-3; TRBD2 might be the D (5 bases). The source material was memory CD8+ T cells sorted from blood. Indicated subset: CD45RO+ cells pooled with CCR7-negative TemRA cells. This clonotype was obtained from a man aged 25-45 years in good health. CDR3 nucleotides: TGTGCCATCAGTGCGGCTAGCCGACCCAATGATGAGCAGTTCTTC. This sequence encodes CAISAASRPNDEQFF.